This section outlines one T cell receptor (beta chain) sequence together with its context. The count of this clone is one. Its antigen remains unidentified. Base qualities are not at hand, and no much larger clone is one base apart. This specimen belongs to a study of blood T cell repertoires in COVID-19 (TCRdb year 2020). Regarding the study in general: Collaborator samples came from the United States, Italy and Spain and covered acute and convalescent phases of COVID-19. Nearly every sample came with metadata listing a de-identified subject ID, COVID-19 status, age in years and sex. Where available, HLA class I and class II types were obtained from metadata supplied by the sample provider rather than from assay-based typing. Subjects who had been exposed to COVID-19, were actively infected with it, or had recovered from it provided the deeply sampled blood TCRbeta repertoires that made up the dataset. The samples were drawn from two sources: the first 160 participants of the ongoing ImmuneRACE study, and 1,200 or so subjects contributed by 6 global collaborators. The material from the prospective study consisted of cDNA or gDNA derived from T cells, B-cell-depleted T cells, or PBMCs. The repertoires were released in a freely available public database meant as a resource for research on the immune response to SARS-CoV-2.

The immunoSEQ Assay, a bias-controlled multiplex PCR, was used to amplify TCRbeta CDR3 regions from genomic DNA. The paper's data handling went like this. Within the assay, amplification of reference gene primers was used to estimate how many nucleated cells each sample contained. Sequence reads were collapsed and filtered to measure the absolute abundance of every unique TCRbeta CDR3 rearrangement. For each sample, productive Simpson clonality was calculated as the square root of Simpson's diversity index over productive rearrangements. The table comes from immuneACCESS by way of TCRdb, which keeps in-frame sequences with V and J called. Part of the clones is missing from these tables; in studies checked, under half for an unresolved V gene and the rest for unknown reasons. V and J calls plus clone size are reproduced from that table; the DNA served to infer D and trimming. Here the sample has a few hundred thousand clones; roughly 82% occur a single time. The top ten hold around 1.6% of the sample.

Relative to germline, V is missing 5 bases and J is missing 5 bases, with 9 bases of the junction outside any gene match. The germline V gene provides CDR1 SGHVS and CDR2 FNYEAQ. From the cysteine up to the phenylalanine, the CDR3 has a length of 15 residues. The DNA shown is the 45-base CDR3, in frame from base 1. Paper-wide results and their limitations: How much clinical and demographic metadata was included differed by source and by participant, and the metadata was provided uncurated.

The collaborating institutions used their own protocols to collect whole blood in K2EDTA tubes. For TCRbeta analysis, collaborators shipped samples as frozen whole blood, isolated PBMCs, or DNA extracted from either of those sample types. This clonotype was obtained from a woman between 50 and 59 years old with acute or convalescent COVID-19. Material: peripheral blood. The chain links TRBV7-6 with TRBJ1-2; 9 bases in the middle match TRBD1. The nucleotide sequence reads as follows: TGTGCCAGCAGCCCCGGACAGGGGCGGTATTATGGCTACACCTTC. Its protein product is CASSPGQGRYYGYTF.